This T cell receptor beta chain was profiled in a study of blood T cell repertoires in COVID-19. Whole-study context: In each case, the material was cDNA or gDNA derived from T cells, B-cell-depleted T cells, or PBMCs.

Assay used: immunoSEQ multiplex PCR; TCRdb lists only in-frame clones, some missing. The table includes over 350,000 clones, more than 70% detected once. Germline CDR1 reads SGHDN; CDR2 reads FVKESK. V dropped 4 bases and J dropped 5; count of bases not matched to a gene: 8. The CDR3 spans 15 residues. A single count supports this clone. Individuals aged roughly 18 to 95 years were recruited from roughly 22 US areas. The V call is TRBV14, the J call TRBJ2-5, with TRBD2 matching 9 bases. This clonotype was sampled from a young woman who had recovered from COVID-19. The sequenced sample was PBMCs or T cells enriched from blood (not recorded which). The CDR3 DNA follows: TGTGCCAGCAGCCCCGTAGCGGGGGCCCGGGAGACCCAGTACTTC. It is translated as CASSPVAGARETQYF.